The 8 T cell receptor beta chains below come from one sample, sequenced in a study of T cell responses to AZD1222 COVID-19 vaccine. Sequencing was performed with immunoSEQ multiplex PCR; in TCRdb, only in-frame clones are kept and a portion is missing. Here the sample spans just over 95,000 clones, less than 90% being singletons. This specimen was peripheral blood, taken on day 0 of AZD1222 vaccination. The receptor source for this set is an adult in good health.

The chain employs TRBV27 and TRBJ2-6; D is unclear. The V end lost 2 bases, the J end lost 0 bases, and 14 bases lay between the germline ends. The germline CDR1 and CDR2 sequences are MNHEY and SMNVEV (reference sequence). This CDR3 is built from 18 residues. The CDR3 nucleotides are TGTGCCAGCAGTTTAAGTGGTCGGCGATACTCTGGGGCCAACGTCCTGACTTTC. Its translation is CASSLSGRRYSGANVLTF.

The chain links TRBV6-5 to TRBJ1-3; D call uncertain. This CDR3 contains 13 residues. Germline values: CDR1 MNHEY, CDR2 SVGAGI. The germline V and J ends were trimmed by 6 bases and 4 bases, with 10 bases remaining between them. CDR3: CASSQESGNTIYF. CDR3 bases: TGTGCCAGCAGCCAGGAGAGCGGAAACACCATATATTTT.

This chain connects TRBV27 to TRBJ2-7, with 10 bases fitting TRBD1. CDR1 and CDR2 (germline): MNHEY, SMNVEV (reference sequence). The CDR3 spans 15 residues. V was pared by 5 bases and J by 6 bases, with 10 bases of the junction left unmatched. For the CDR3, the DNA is TGTGCCAGCAGTCCCCACGGGACAGGGGTACCCGAGCAGTACTTC. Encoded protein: CASSPHGTGVPEQYF.

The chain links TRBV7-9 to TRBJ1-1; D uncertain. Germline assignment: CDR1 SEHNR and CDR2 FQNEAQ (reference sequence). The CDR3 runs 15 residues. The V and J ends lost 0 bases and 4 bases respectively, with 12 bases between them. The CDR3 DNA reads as TGTGCCAGCAGCTTAGCGCACGGGGTCGCCACTGAAGCTTTCTTT. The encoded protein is CASSLAHGVATEAFF.

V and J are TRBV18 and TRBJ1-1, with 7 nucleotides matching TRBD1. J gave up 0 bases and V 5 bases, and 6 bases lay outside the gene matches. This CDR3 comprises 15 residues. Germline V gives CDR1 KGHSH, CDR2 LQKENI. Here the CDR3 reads CASSSNRGMNTEAFF. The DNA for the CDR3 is TGTGCCAGCTCATCCAACAGGGGAATGAACACTGAAGCTTTCTTT.

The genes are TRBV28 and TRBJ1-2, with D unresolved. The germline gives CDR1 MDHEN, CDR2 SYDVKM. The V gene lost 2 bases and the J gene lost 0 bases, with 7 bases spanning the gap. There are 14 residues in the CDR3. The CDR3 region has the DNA TGTGCCAGCAGTTTAATAGCAACTAACTATGGCTACACCTTC. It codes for CASSLIATNYGYTF.

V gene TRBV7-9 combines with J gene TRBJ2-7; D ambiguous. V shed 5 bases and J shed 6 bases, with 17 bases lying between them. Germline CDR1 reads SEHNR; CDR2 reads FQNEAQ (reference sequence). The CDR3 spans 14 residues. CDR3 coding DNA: TGTGCCAGCAGCCAAACGTCCAAGCTCGGCGAGCAGTACTTC. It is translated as CASSQTSKLGEQYF. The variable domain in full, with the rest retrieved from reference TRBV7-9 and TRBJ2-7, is DTGVSQNPRHKITKRGQNVTFRCDPISEHNRLYWYRQTLGQGPEFLTYFQNEAQLEKSRLLSDRFSAERPKGSFSTLEIQRTEQGDSAMYLCASSQTSKLGEQYFGPGTRLTVT.

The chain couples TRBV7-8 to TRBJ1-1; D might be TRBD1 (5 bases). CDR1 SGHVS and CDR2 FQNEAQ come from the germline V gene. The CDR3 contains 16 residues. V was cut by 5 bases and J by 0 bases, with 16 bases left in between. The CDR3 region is CASSPRGGSMNTEAFF. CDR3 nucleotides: TGTGCCAGCAGCCCCCGGGGGGGTTCTATGAACACTGAAGCTTTCTTT.